The clone carrying this T cell receptor (beta chain) was seen many times. Its matching antigen is unknown. TCRdb reanalysed the reads using MiXCR and keeps one entry per CDR3 protein. The profile shows 65,000 to 95,000 distinct CDR3 sequences, 3% to 4.5% of them singletons. These data originate in a study of T cell repertoires in cytomegalovirus infection. On the study more broadly: The public TCR beta signatures pointed to both CMV infection and matching HLA type. Study results and caveats: Dominant in the ex vivo response were TCR beta clonotypes restricted by HLA-C and specific for CMV.

The CDR3 runs 15 residues. CDR1 is MNHEY and CDR2 is SVGAGI in the germline V gene. The germline V and J ends were trimmed by 0 bases and 2 bases, with 9 bases remaining between them. This chain uses TRBV6-5 with TRBJ2-3; D possibly corresponds to TRBD2 (5 bases). This TCR came from a human donor in good health (CMV status not recorded). Some clones in this sample may be carry-over from other donors' samples. The sequenced material came from PBMCs. The chain's CDR3 is CASSYSTGDTDTQYF. The CDR3 DNA reads as TGTGCCAGCAGTTACTCGACCGGGGACACAGATACGCAGTATTTT.